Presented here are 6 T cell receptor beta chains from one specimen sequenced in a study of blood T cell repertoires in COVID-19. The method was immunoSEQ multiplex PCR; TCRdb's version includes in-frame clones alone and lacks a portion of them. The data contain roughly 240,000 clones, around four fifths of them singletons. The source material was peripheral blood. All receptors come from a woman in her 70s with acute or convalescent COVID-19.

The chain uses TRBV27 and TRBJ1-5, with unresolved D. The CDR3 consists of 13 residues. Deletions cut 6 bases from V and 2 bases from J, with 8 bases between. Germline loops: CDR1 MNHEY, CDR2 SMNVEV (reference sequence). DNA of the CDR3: TGTGCCAGCAGCCCACTGGGCAATCAGCCCCAGCATTTT. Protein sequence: CASSPLGNQPQHF.

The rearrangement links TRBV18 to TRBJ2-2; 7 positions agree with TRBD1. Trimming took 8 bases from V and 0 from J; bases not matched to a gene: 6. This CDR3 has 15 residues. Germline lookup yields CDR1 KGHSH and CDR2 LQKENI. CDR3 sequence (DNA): TGTGCCAGCACCGGGACAGTGTCGAACACCGGGGAGCTGTTTTTT. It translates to CASTGTVSNTGELFF.

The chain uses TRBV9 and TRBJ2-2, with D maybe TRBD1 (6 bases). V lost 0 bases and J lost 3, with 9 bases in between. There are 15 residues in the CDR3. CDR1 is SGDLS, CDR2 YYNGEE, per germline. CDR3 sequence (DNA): TGTGCCAGCAGCGTAGTAGGGGGTGACACCGGGGAGCTGTTTTTT. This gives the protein CASSVVGGDTGELFF.

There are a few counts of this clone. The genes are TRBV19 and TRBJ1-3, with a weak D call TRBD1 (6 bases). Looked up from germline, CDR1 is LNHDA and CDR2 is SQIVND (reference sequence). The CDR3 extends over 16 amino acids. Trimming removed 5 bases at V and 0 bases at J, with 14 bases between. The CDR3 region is CASSADRSSSGNTIYF. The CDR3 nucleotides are TGTGCCAGTAGTGCCGACAGGAGTAGCTCTGGAAACACCATATATTTT. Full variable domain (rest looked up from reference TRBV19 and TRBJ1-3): DGGITQSPKYLFRKEGQNVTLSCEQNLNHDAMYWYRQDPGQGLRLIYYSQIVNDFQKGDIAEGYSVSREKKESFPLTVTSAQKNPTAFYLCASSADRSSSGNTIYFGEGSWLTVV.

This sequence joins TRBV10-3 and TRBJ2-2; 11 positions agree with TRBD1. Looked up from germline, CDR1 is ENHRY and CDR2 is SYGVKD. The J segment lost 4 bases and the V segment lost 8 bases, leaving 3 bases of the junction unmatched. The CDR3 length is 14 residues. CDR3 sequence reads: CAIGQGAGTGELFF. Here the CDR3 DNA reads TGTGCCATCGGACAGGGGGCAGGCACCGGGGAGCTGTTTTTT.

The DNA of the CDR3 is TGCGCCAGCAGCCAAGACTACGAAATAGCTTACCGCTACAATGAGCAGTTCTTC. Protein product: CASSQDYEIAYRYNEQFF. V is TRBV4-1 and J is TRBJ2-1; no firm D call. The CDR3 runs to 18 residues. Germline V CDR1 and CDR2: MGHRA, YSYEKL. The ends were cut back, 0 bases at V and 3 bases at J, with 18 bases in the middle.